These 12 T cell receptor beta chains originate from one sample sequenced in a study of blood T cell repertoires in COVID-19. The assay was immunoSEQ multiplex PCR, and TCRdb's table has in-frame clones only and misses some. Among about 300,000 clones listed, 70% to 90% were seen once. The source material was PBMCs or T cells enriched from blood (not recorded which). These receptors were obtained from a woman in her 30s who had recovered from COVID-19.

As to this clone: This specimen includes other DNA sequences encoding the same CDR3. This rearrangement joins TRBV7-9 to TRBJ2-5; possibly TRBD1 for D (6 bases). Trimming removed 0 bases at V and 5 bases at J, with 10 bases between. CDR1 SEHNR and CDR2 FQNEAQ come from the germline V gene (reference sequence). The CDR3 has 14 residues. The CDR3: CASSLAGGRETQYF. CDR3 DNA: TGTGCCAGCAGCTTAGCTGGGGGCAGGGAGACCCAGTACTTC.

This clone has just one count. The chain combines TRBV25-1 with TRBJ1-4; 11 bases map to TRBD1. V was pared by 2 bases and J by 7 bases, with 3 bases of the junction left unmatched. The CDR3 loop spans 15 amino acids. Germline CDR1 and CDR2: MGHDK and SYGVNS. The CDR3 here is CASSERGTGGEKLFF. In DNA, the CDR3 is TGTGCCAGCAGTGAACGGGGGACAGGGGGTGAAAAACTGTTTTTT.

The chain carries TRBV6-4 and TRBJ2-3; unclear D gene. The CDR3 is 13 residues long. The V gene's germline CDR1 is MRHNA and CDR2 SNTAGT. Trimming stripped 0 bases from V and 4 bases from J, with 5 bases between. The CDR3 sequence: CASSDSAPDTQYF. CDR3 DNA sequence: TGTGCCAGCAGTGACTCGGCCCCAGATACGCAGTATTTT.

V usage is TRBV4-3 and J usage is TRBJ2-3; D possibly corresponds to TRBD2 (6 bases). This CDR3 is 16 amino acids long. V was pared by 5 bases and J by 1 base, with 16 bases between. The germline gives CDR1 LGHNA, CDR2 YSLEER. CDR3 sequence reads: CASSADSVAGTDTQYF. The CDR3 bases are TGCGCCAGCAGCGCAGACTCAGTAGCGGGCACAGATACGCAGTATTTT.

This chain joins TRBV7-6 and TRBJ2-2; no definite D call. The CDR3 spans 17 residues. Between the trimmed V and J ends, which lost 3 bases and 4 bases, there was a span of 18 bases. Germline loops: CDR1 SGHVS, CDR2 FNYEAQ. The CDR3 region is CASSFFPPGDLTGELFF. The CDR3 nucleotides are TGTGCCAGCAGCTTTTTCCCGCCAGGCGATCTCACCGGGGAGCTGTTTTTT.

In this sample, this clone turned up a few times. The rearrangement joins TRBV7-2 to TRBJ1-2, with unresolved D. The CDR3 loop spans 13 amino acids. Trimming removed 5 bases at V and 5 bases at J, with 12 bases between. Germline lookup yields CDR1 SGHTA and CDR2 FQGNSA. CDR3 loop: CASSHGNFYGYTF. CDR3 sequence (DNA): TGTGCCAGCAGCCACGGGAATTTTTATGGCTACACCTTC.

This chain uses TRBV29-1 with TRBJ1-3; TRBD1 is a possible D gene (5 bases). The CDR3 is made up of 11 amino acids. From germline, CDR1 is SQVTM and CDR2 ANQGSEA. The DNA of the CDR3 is TGCAGTGGTATGTGGGGCGACACCATATATTTT. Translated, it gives CSGMWGDTIYF.

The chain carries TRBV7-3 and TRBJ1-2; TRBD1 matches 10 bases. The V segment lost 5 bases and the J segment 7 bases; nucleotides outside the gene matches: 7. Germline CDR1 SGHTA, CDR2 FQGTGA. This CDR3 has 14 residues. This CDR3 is CASSPGQGTAGYTF. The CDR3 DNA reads TGTGCCAGCAGCCCGGGACAGGGGACGGCTGGCTACACCTTC.

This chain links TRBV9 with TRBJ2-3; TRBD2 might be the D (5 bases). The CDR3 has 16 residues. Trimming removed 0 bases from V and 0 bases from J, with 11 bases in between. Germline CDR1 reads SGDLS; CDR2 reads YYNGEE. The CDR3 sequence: CASSVVEGTSTDTQYF. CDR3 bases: TGTGCCAGCAGCGTAGTAGAGGGTACTAGCACAGATACGCAGTATTTT.

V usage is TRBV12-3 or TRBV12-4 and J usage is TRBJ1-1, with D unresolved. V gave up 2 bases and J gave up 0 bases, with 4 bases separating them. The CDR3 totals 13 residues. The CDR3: CASSLSMNTEAFF. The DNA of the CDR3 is TGTGCCAGCAGTTTATCCATGAACACTGAAGCTTTCTTT.

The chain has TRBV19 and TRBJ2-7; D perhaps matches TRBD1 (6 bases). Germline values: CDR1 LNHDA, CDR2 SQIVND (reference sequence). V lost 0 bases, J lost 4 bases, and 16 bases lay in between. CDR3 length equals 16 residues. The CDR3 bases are TGTGCCAGTAGTATAGACCTGACAGGCCCCCTTTACGAGCAGTACTTC. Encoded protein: CASSIDLTGPLYEQYF.

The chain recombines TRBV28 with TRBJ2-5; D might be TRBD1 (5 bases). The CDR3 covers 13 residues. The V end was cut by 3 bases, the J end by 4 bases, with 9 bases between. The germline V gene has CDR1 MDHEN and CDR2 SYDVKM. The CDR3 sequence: CASSFLGRETQYF. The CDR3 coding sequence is TGTGCCAGCAGTTTTTTGGGGCGAGAGACCCAGTACTTC. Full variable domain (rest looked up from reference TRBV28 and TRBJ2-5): DVKVTQSSRYLVKRTGEKVFLECVQDMDHENMFWYRQDPGLGLRLIYFSYDVKMKEKGDIPEGYSVSREKKERFSLILESASTNQTSMYLCASSFLGRETQYFGPGTRLLVL.